Below are 20 T cell receptor beta chains sequenced from a single sample in a study of blood T cells in healthy people across ages. With a J-beta primer mix and a sample-barcoded 5' primer, a second PCR ran 7 to 11 cycles. TCRdb called the 5' RACE reads again in MiXCR, with one record for every CDR3 protein. Among approximately 830,000 distinct CDR3 sequences listed, about 59% were seen once. Sequenced material: blood. The receptors here all came from a man aged 30 to 39 in good health.

The rearrangement uses TRBV20-1 and TRBJ2-1, with 8 bases that match TRBD2. V was pared by 2 bases and J by 7 bases, with 7 bases of the junction left unmatched. The CDR3 is 14 residues long. Germline CDR1 reads DFQATT; CDR2 reads SNEGSKA (reference sequence). The CDR3 here is CSARFGGAGNEQFF. The CDR3 DNA reads TGCAGTGCTAGATTCGGGGGGGCCGGTAATGAGCAGTTCTTC.

The gene calls are TRBV3-1 and TRBJ2-1; D gene unclear. V was trimmed by 4 bases and J by 2 bases, leaving 9 bases between them. The germline V gene has CDR1 LGHDT and CDR2 YNNKEL (reference sequence). This CDR3 region has 14 residues. CDR3 DNA: TGTGCCAGCAGCCCACCCGTCACCTACAATGAGCAGTTCTTC. This sequence encodes CASSPPVTYNEQFF.

This chain joins TRBV7-2 and TRBJ2-7, with D perhaps TRBD1 or TRBD2 (6 bases each). This CDR3 has 13 amino acids. Germline V CDR1 and CDR2: SGHTA, FQGNSA. Trimming removed 5 bases from V and 4 bases from J, with 12 bases in between. The CDR3: CASSPGGRYEQYF. DNA of the CDR3: TGTGCCAGCAGCCCCGGGGGCCGGTACGAGCAGTACTTC.

Points on this clonotype: A junction boundary mismatches the germline segment, possibly from a read error. The V call is TRBV20-1, the J call TRBJ2-1, with 8 bases identical to TRBD1. The CDR3 is made up of 15 amino acids. Germline CDR1 reads DFQATT; CDR2 reads SNEGSKA (reference sequence). CDR3 protein: CSAPSDRGTYNEQFF. CDR3 sequence (DNA): TGTAGTGCACCCTCTGACAGGGGCACTTATAATGAGCAGTTCTTC.

The CDR3 nucleotides are TGTGCCAGCAGCCCCGTACTAGCTAGCGAGACCCAGTACTTC. Translation: CASSPVLASETQYF. The rearrangement joins TRBV7-2 to TRBJ2-5; the D gene is possibly TRBD2 (6 bases). CDR1 and CDR2 (germline): SGHTA, FQGNSA. This CDR3 comprises 14 residues. Trimming took off 5 bases at V and 5 bases at J, with 15 bases between the two ends.

The J gene is TRBJ2-1, the V gene TRBV4-1; D is perhaps TRBD1 (6 bases). The end of the DNA fits TRBJ2-7 better, so the J call may be wrong. Looked up from germline, CDR1 is MGHRA and CDR2 is YSYEKL. The CDR3 loop spans 15 amino acids. The CDR3 spells CASSQGTDVNYEQYF. In DNA form, the CDR3 reads TGCGCCAGCAGCCAAGGGACAGACGTGAACTACGAGCAGTACTTC.

This rearrangement joins TRBV5-1 to TRBJ2-1; 13 nucleotides line up with TRBD2. There are 17 residues in the CDR3. Germline CDR1 is SGHRS and CDR2 is YFSETQ. Losses at the gene ends were 3 bases for V and 6 bases for J; bases not matched to a gene: 9. The DNA for the CDR3 is TGCGCCAGCAGCTCCGGACTAGCGGGGGCCCCCGGCAATGAGCAGTTCTTC. This translates into CASSSGLAGAPGNEQFF.

The chain joins TRBV7-2 to TRBJ2-3; 7 nucleotides agree with TRBD1. Unmatched junction bases numbered 7, after V lost 1 base and J lost 6 bases. From germline, CDR1 is SGHTA and CDR2 FQGNSA. CDR3 length: 15 residues. CDR3 DNA: TGTGCCAGCAGCTTAGAGACAGGGAGCTTGGATACGCAGTATTTT. Encoded protein: CASSLETGSLDTQYF.

This chain joins TRBV28 and TRBJ2-5; 8 bases are a match to TRBD2. With 6 bases clipped from V and 1 base from J, the junction kept 4 bases outside the gene matches. The length of the CDR3 is 14 residues. Germline V gene lookup returns CDR1 MDHEN and CDR2 SYDVKM. CDR3 amino acids: CASRAGAVQETQYF. The CDR3, as DNA: TGTGCCAGCAGAGCGGGGGCAGTCCAAGAGACCCAGTACTTC.

The chain combines TRBV7-2 with TRBJ2-7, with 10 bases matching TRBD2. This CDR3 has 14 amino acids. J gave up 2 bases and V 4 bases, and 2 bases lay outside the gene matches. Germline CDR1 reads SGHTA; CDR2 reads FQGNSA. The CDR3, as DNA: TGTGCCAGCAGCTCCGGGACTAGCGCCTACGAGCAGTACTTC. Protein product: CASSSGTSAYEQYF.

This clonotype showed up just a few times. The chain joins TRBV29-1 to TRBJ2-5; 8 bases align to TRBD2. The CDR3 has 15 amino acids. Per the germline V gene, CDR1 is SQVTM and CDR2 is ANQGSEA. Losses at the gene ends were 3 bases for V and 0 bases for J; bases not matched to a gene: 6. The CDR3 DNA follows: TGCAGCGTTGAGGGGATAGCGGGGTACCAAGAGACCCAGTACTTC. This encodes CSVEGIAGYQETQYF. Based on the CDR3 plus reference TRBV29-1 and TRBJ2-5, the full variable domain is SAVISQKPSRDICQRGTSLTIQCQVDSQVTMMFWYRQQPGQSLTLIATANQGSEATYESGFVIDKFPISRPNLTFSTLTVSNMSPEDSSIYLCSVEGIAGYQETQYFGPGTRLLVL.

The table lists this clonotype with a count of one. This chain connects TRBV11-2 to TRBJ1-4; D possibly corresponds to TRBD1 (6 bases). CDR1 and CDR2 (germline): SGHAT, FQNNGV. The CDR3 has 15 residues. Trimming pared 5 bases from V and 10 bases from J, leaving 20 bases between. The CDR3 DNA reads as TGTGCCAGCAGCCCAAACAGGGAGTTTTTCTCAAAACTGTTTTTT. Amino acids: CASSPNREFFSKLFF.

The chain combines TRBV12-3 or TRBV12-4 with TRBJ2-1; D gene unclear. Trimming cost V 3 bases and J 12 bases, with 6 bases left between them. This CDR3 spans 10 amino acids. The CDR3 DNA is TGTGCCAGCAGTTTTTATGTGCAGTTCTTC. It translates to CASSFYVQFF.

The J gene is TRBJ2-4, the V gene TRBV4-3, with D perhaps assigned TRBD1 or TRBD2 (6 bases each). The ends were cut back, 3 bases at V and 0 bases at J, with 18 bases in the middle. Germline values: CDR1 LGHNA, CDR2 YSLEER. CDR3 length: 18 residues. The CDR3 is CASSQYTGASIAKNIQYF. CDR3 nucleotide sequence: TGCGCCAGCAGCCAGTACACGGGGGCCTCCATAGCCAAAAACATTCAGTACTTC.

This clonotype has ten or more counts. This chain links TRBV7-6 with TRBJ1-2; 10 bases agree with TRBD1. V lost 8 bases, J lost 3 bases, and 0 bases stayed unmatched. The CDR3 is made up of 12 amino acids. Germline-derived CDR1 and CDR2 are SGHVS and FNYEAQ. This CDR3 is CASGTGDYGYTF. The CDR3, as DNA: TGTGCCAGCGGGACAGGGGACTATGGCTACACCTTC.

In the case of this clonotype: The junction differs from germline at one of its ends, possibly a read error. This sequence joins TRBV6-5 and TRBJ2-5; 8 positions agree with TRBD1. The CDR3 spans 14 residues. Germline V gives CDR1 MNHEY, CDR2 SVGAGI. This CDR3 reads CTSRLQGETGEQYF. CDR3 nucleotide sequence: TGTACCAGCAGGTTACAGGGGGAAACGGGGGAGCAGTACTTC.

A word on this clonotype: A much more abundant neighbour one base away suggests this may be a read error. This rearrangement joins TRBV18 to TRBJ1-6; the D gene is possibly TRBD1 (5 bases). The germline V gene has CDR1 KGHSH and CDR2 LQKENI. This CDR3 region has 15 residues. Trimming cost V 8 bases and J 11 bases, with 22 bases left between them. The CDR3 DNA reads as TGTGCCAGCCCACGAGAAGCAGGGCTGAGGACACCCCTCCACTTT. Encoded protein: CASPREAGLRTPLHF.

The V gene is TRBV4-2, the J gene TRBJ2-1; D not resolved. V dropped 1 base and J dropped 10 bases, with 14 bases sitting between them. The CDR3 contains 14 residues. In germline, CDR1 is LGHNA, CDR2 YNFKEQ. The CDR3 loop reads CASSQVSRSYEQFF. The CDR3 DNA reads TGTGCCAGCAGCCAAGTTAGCAGATCCTACGAGCAGTTCTTC.

The chain combines TRBV27 with TRBJ2-1; D is uncertain. The CDR3 contains 14 residues. The germline V gene has CDR1 MNHEY and CDR2 SMNVEV (reference sequence). Deletions cut 5 bases from V and 4 bases from J, with 12 bases between. This chain's CDR3 is CASSVGFVYNEQFF. In nucleotides, the CDR3 is TGTGCCAGCAGTGTTGGCTTCGTATACAATGAGCAGTTCTTC.

This clonotype was observed a handful of times. The V gene is TRBV6-5, the J gene TRBJ2-5, with D possibly being TRBD2 (7 bases). The ends were cut back, 5 bases at V and 4 bases at J, with 17 bases in the middle. Germline V gene sequence: CDR1 MNHEY, CDR2 SVGAGI. This CDR3 contains 15 residues. CDR3 sequence (DNA): TGTGCCAGCAGTCCCCTCTCGGGGGGCCGAGAGACCCAGTACTTC. Its protein is CASSPLSGGRETQYF.